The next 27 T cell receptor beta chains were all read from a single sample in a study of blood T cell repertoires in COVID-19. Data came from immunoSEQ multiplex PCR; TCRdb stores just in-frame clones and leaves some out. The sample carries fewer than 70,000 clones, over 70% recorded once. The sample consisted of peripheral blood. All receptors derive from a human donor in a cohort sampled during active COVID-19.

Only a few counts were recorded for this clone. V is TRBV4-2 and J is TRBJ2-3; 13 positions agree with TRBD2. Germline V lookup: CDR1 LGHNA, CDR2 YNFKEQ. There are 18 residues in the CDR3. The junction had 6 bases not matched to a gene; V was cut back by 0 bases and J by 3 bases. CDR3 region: CASSQEIGLAGVTDTQYF. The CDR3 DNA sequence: TGTGCCAGCAGCCAAGAAATTGGACTAGCGGGAGTTACAGATACGCAGTATTTT.

This chain's CDR3 is CASQNSYMNTEAFF. The CDR3 coding sequence is TGTGCCAGCCAGAACAGTTACATGAACACTGAAGCTTTCTTT. The V gene is TRBV27, the J gene TRBJ1-1; no clear D gene. V was cut by 8 bases and J by 0 bases, with 13 bases left in between. CDR3 length: 14 amino acids. CDR1 is MNHEY and CDR2 is SMNVEV in the germline V gene (reference sequence).

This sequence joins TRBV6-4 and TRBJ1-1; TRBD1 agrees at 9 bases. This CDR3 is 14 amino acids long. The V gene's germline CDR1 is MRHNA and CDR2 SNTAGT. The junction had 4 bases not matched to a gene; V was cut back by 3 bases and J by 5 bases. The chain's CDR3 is CASSEGTGKTEAFF. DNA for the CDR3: TGTGCCAGCAGTGAAGGGACAGGGAAAACTGAAGCTTTCTTT.

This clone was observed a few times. The DNA for the CDR3 is TGCGCCAGCAGCCAATTAGCGGGGGGGGGCACAGATACGCAGTATTTT. Amino acid sequence: CASSQLAGGGTDTQYF. The genes are TRBV4-3 and TRBJ2-3; 11 bases agree with TRBD2. Germline V lookup: CDR1 LGHNA, CDR2 YSLEER. The CDR3 totals 16 residues. V lost 2 bases, J lost 1 base, and 2 bases stayed unmatched.

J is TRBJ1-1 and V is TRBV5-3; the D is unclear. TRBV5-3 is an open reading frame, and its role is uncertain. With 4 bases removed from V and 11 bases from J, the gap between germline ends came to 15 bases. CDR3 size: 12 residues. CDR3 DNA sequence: TGTGCCAGAAGCCATCTACCCGATCGGGCTTTCTTT. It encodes CARSHLPDRAFF.

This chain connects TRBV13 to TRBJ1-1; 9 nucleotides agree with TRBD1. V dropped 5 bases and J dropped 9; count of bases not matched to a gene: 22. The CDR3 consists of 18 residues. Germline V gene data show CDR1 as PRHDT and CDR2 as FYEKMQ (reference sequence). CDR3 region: CASSAIRGDRELRRKAFF. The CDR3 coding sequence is TGTGCCAGCAGCGCCATTAGAGGGGACAGGGAATTGAGGAGGAAAGCTTTCTTT.

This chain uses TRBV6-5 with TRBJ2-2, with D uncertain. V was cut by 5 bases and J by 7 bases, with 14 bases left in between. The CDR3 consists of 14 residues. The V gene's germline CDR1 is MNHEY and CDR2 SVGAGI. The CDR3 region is CASSRVITSGELFF. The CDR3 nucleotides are TGTGCCAGCAGTCGGGTGATCACGAGCGGGGAGCTGTTTTTT.

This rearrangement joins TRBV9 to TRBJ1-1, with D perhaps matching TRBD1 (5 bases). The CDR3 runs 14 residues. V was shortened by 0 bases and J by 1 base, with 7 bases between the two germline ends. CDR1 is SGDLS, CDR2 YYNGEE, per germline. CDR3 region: CASSVATGNTEAFF. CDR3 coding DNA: TGTGCCAGCAGCGTAGCCACAGGGAACACTGAAGCTTTCTTT. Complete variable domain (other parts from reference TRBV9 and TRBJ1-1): DSGVTQTPKHLITATGQRVTLRCSPRSGDLSVYWYQQSLDQGLQFLIQYYNGEERAKGNILERFSAQQFPDLHSELNLSSLELGDSALYFCASSVATGNTEAFFGQGTRLTVV.

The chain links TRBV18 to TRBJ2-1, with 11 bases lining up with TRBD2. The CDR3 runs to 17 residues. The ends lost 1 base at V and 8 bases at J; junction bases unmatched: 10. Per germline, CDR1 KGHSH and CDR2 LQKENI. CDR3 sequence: CASSPLAGGTQADEQFF. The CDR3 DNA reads TGTGCCAGCTCACCACTAGCGGGGGGGACTCAGGCCGATGAGCAGTTCTTC.

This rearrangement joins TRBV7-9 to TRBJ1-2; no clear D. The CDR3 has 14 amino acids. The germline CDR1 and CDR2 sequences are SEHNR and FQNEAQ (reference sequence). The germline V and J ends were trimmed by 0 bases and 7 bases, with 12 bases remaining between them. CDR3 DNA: TGTGCCAGCAGCTTAGCCCATCAGTCCTCTGGCTACACCTTC. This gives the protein CASSLAHQSSGYTF.

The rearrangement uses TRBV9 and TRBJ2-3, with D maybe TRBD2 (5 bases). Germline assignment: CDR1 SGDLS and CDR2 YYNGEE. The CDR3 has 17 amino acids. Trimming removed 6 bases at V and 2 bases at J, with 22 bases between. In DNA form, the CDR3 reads TGTGCCAGCAACAAAGGCGACGGGAATTGGGACACAGATACGCAGTATTTT. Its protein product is CASNKGDGNWDTDTQYF. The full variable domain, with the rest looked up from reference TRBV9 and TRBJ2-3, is DSGVTQTPKHLITATGQRVTLRCSPRSGDLSVYWYQQSLDQGLQFLIQYYNGEERAKGNILERFSAQQFPDLHSELNLSSLELGDSALYFCASNKGDGNWDTDTQYFGPGTRLTVL.

The CDR3 reads CASSATGAAYEQYF. The DNA for the CDR3 is TGTGCCAGCAGCGCCACAGGGGCCGCCTACGAGCAGTACTTC. This sequence joins TRBV9 and TRBJ2-7; 7 nucleotides agree with TRBD1. The V and J ends lost 3 bases and 2 bases, in that order; junction bases with no gene match: 5. CDR1 SGDLS and CDR2 YYNGEE come from the germline V gene. The CDR3 extends over 14 amino acids. The full variable domain, rest sourced from reference TRBV9 and TRBJ2-7, is DSGVTQTPKHLITATGQRVTLRCSPRSGDLSVYWYQQSLDQGLQFLIQYYNGEERAKGNILERFSAQQFPDLHSELNLSSLELGDSALYFCASSATGAAYEQYFGPGTRLTVT.

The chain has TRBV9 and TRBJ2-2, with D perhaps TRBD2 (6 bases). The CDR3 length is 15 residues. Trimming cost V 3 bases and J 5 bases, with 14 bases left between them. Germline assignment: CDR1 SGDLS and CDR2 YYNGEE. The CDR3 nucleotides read TGTGCCAGCAGCGCGGAGTCACGGGGGACCGGGGAGCTGTTTTTT. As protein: CASSAESRGTGELFF.

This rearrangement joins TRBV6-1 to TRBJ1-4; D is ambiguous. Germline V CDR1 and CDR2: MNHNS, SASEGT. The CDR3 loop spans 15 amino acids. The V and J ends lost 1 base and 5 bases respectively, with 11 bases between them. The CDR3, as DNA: TGTGCCAGCAGTGAAGGGAGTGTACGGAATGAAAAACTGTTTTTT. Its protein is CASSEGSVRNEKLFF.

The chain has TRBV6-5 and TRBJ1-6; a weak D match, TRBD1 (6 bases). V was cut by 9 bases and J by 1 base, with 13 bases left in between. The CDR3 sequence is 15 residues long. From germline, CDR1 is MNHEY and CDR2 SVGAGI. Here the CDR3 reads CASTGLRSYNSPLHF. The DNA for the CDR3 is TGTGCCAGTACAGGGCTACGGTCCTATAATTCACCCCTCCACTTT.

In DNA, the CDR3 is TGTGCCAGCAGCCAACGATCGGACAGGTTGGTAGGGGAGCAGTTCTTC. It specifies CASSQRSDRLVGEQFF. This rearrangement joins TRBV14 to TRBJ2-1; 7 nucleotides line up with TRBD1. Germline trimming cut 2 bases from V and 10 bases from J; bases unmatched to any gene: 14. Germline V lookup: CDR1 SGHDN, CDR2 FVKESK. CDR3 size: 16 residues.

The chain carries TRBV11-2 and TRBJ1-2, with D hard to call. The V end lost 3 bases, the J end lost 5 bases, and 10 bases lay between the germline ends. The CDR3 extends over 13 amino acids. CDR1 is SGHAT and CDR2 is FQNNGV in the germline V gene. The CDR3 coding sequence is TGTGCCAGCAGCTTGGGCCGAAATTATGGCTACACCTTC. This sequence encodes CASSLGRNYGYTF.

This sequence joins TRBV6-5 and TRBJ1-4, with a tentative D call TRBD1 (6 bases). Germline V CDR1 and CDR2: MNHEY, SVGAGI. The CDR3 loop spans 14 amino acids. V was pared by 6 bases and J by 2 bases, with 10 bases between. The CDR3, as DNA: TGTGCCAGCAGCCACAGGGCGACTAATGAAAAACTGTTTTTT. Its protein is CASSHRATNEKLFF.

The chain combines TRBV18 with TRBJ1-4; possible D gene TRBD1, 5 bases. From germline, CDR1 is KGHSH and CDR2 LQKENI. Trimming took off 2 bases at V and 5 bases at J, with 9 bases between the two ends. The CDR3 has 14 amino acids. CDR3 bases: TGTGCCAGCTCACCAGTGACAGAGAATGAAAAACTGTTTTTT. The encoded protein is CASSPVTENEKLFF.

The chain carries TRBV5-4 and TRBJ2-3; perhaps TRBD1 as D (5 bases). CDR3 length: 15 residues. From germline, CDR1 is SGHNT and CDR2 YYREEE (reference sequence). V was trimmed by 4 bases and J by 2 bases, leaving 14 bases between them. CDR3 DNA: TGTGCCAGCAGCCTACCAGACAGTTACACAGATACGCAGTATTTT. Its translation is CASSLPDSYTDTQYF.

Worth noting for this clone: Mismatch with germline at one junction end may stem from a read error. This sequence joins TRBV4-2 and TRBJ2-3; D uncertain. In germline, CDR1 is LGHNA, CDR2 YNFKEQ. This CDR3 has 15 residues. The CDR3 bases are TGTGCCAGCAACCAACAGACGGGTACTACAGATACGCAGTATTTT. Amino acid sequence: CASNQQTGTTDTQYF.

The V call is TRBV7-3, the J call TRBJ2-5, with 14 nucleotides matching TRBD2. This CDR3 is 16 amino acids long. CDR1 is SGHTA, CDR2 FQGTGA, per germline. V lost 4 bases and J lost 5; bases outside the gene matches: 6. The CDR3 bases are TGTGCCAGCAGCTCGGGACTAGCGGGAGAGTCGGAGACCCAGTACTTC. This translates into CASSSGLAGESETQYF.

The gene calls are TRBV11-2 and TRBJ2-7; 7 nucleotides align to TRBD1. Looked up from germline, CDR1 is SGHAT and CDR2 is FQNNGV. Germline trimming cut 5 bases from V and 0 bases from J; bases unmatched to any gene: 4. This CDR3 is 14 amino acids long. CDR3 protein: CASSPGQRSYEQYF. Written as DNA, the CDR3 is TGTGCCAGCAGCCCGGGACAGCGCTCCTACGAGCAGTACTTC. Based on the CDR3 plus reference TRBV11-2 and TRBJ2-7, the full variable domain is EAGVAQSPRYKIIEKRQSVAFWCNPISGHATLYWYQQILGQGPKLLIQFQNNGVVDDSQLPKDRFSAERLKGVDSTLKIQPAKLEDSAVYLCASSPGQRSYEQYFGPGTRLTVT.

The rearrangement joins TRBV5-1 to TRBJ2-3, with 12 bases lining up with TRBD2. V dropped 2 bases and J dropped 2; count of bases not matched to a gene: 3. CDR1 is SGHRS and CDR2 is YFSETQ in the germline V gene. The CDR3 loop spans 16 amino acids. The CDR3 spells CASSLGLAGSTDTQYF. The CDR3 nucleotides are TGCGCCAGCAGCTTAGGACTAGCGGGATCCACAGATACGCAGTATTTT.

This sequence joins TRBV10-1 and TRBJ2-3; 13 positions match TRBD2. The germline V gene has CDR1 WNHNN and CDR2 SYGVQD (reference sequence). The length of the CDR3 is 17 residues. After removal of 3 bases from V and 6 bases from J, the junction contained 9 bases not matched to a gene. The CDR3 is CASSELSGTSGTDTQYF. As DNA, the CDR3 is TGCGCCAGCAGTGAACTATCCGGGACTAGCGGGACCGATACGCAGTATTTT.

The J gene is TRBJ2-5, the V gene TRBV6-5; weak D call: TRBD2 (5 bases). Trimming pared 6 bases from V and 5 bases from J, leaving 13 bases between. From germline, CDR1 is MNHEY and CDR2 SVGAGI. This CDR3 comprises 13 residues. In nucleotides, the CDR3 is TGTGCCAGCAGCCGTCGGGGAGACGAGACCCAGTACTTC. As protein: CASSRRGDETQYF.

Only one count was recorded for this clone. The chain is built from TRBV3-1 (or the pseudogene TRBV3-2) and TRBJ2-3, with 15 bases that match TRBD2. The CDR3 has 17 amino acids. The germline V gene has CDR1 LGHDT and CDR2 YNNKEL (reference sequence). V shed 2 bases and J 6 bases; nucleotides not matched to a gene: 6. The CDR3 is CASSQPGLAGGEDTQYF. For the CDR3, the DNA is TGTGCCAGCAGCCAACCAGGACTAGCGGGGGGGGAGGATACGCAGTATTTT.